The clone carrying this TCR beta chain was picked up a small number of times. The sample comes from a study of response to subunit inactivated influenza vaccine. TCRdb used MiXCR to reprocess the RT-PCR reads, holding one entry per CDR3 protein. The data hold roughly 620,000 distinct CDR3 sequences, with about 11% observed a single time. Trimming left V 4 bases short and J 2 bases short, with 11 bases between. CDR3 length: 14 amino acids. Germline loops: CDR1 LGHDT, CDR2 YNNKEL (reference sequence). This sample was also put to use in a study of T cells expressing NK-cell markers. That publication notes: A 5'RACE template switching approach incorporating UMIs was used to make TCR beta cDNA. The study drew TCR beta repertoires from sorted CD3+CD56+NKG2C+, CD3+CD56+NKG2C- and CD3+CD56-NKG2C+ T cells. Sorting was limited to alpha-beta TCR-expressing T cells with an anti-gamma-delta TCR antibody in several experiments. The same clonotypes also predominated in the CD3+CD56-NKG2C+ fraction of several donors.

The source material was PBMCs from blood, sampled on the day of vaccination. The chain is built from TRBV3-1 and TRBJ1-1, with D unclear. This TCR was sampled from a man in his fifties or sixties who received an inactivated influenza vaccine. CDR3: CASSLVADNTEAFF. The CDR3, as DNA: TGTGCCAGCAGCCTGGTAGCGGATAACACTGAAGCTTTCTTT.